These 22 T cell receptor beta chains originate from one sample sequenced in a study of T-cell reconstitution after alpha-beta-depleted transplantation in children. Unique molecular identifiers were incorporated when the TCRbeta library was constructed. TCRdb called the PCR reads again in MiXCR, with one record for every CDR3 protein. The data contain about 610,000 distinct CDR3 sequences, over 9.5% of them singletons. The sample in question was PBMCs from the stem cell graft donor, obtained from the stem cell graft. The source is a human donor who donated a stem cell graft to a child with acute myeloid leukemia.

This clonotype was seen only a few times. The chain carries TRBV7-3 and TRBJ2-1, with TRBD2 identical over 15 bases. Germline loops: CDR1 SGHTA, CDR2 FQGTGA. Trimming took 6 bases from V and 6 from J; bases not matched to a gene: 9. This CDR3 is built from 17 residues. CDR3 bases: TGTGCCAGCAGTCCCCGGCCGGGACTAGCGGGGGGCAATGAGCAGTTCTTC. This translates into CASSPRPGLAGGNEQFF.

In this sample, this clonotype turned up many times. This chain uses TRBV3-1 with TRBJ2-1, with a possible D match to TRBD2 (6 bases). V was shortened by 4 bases and J by 11 bases, with 12 bases between the two germline ends. The CDR3 has 12 residues. Germline CDR1 reads LGHDT; CDR2 reads YNNKEL (reference sequence). In DNA form, the CDR3 reads TGTGCCAGCAGCCCAGAAGGACTAAAGCAGTTCTTC. Amino acid sequence: CASSPEGLKQFF.

This clonotype was seen repeatedly, ten times or more. J is TRBJ2-3 and V is TRBV7-8; D is unclear. V was pared by 1 base and J by 4 bases, with 9 bases between. Looked up from germline, CDR1 is SGHVS and CDR2 is FQNEAQ. CDR3 length equals 14 residues. The chain's CDR3 is CASSLEGLADTQYF. Written as DNA, the CDR3 is TGTGCCAGCAGCTTAGAAGGGCTAGCAGATACGCAGTATTTT.

This clonotype was detected a few times. The chain is built from TRBV15 and TRBJ2-2; 7 bases line up with TRBD2. The CDR3 runs 17 residues. Unmatched junction bases numbered 12, after V lost 6 bases and J lost 2 bases. Germline V gene data show CDR1 as LNHNV and CDR2 as YYDKDF (reference sequence). CDR3 residues: CATRRGWPSGNTGELFF. The CDR3 DNA reads TGTGCCACCAGACGTGGGTGGCCTAGCGGAAACACCGGGGAGCTGTTTTTT.

This clonotype was recorded many times. CDR3 residues: CASSSRPVTGGFYNEQFF. In DNA, the CDR3 is TGTGCCAGCAGCTCCCGCCCCGTGACAGGGGGCTTCTACAATGAGCAGTTCTTC. J is TRBJ2-1 and V is TRBV7-3, with 10 bases lining up with TRBD1. Trimming at V came to 4 bases and at J to 3 bases, leaving 12 bases not matched to a gene. This CDR3 has 18 amino acids. Per the germline V gene, CDR1 is SGHTA and CDR2 is FQGTGA.

The V call is TRBV4-2, the J call TRBJ1-1; maybe TRBD1 (5 bases). The CDR3 has 16 amino acids. The V gene lost 6 bases and the J gene lost 2 bases, with 19 bases spanning the gap. In germline, CDR1 is LGHNA, CDR2 YNFKEQ. The CDR3 here is CASRPRDPGENTEAFF. The CDR3, as DNA: TGTGCCAGCAGGCCGCGGGACCCGGGGGAAAACACTGAAGCTTTCTTT.

CDR3: CASSPFRLAGDQTDTQYF. The CDR3 DNA reads as TGTGCCAGCAGTCCGTTTAGGTTAGCGGGAGATCAGACAGATACGCAGTATTTT. The rearrangement links TRBV2 to TRBJ2-3, with TRBD2 identical over 9 bases. This CDR3 is 18 amino acids long. With 5 bases clipped from V and 3 bases from J, the junction kept 15 bases outside the gene matches. Germline lookup yields CDR1 SNHLY and CDR2 FYNNEI. Drawing the rest from reference TRBV2 and TRBJ2-3, the complete variable domain is EPEVTQTPSHQVTQMGQEVILRCVPISNHLYFYWYRQILGQKVEFLVSFYNNEISEKSEIFDDQFSVERPDGSNFTLKIRSTKLEDSAMYFCASSPFRLAGDQTDTQYFGPGTRLTVL.

This clonotype has a handful of counts. The J gene is TRBJ2-1, the V gene TRBV12-3 or TRBV12-4; TRBD2 matches at 8 bases. With 6 bases clipped from V and 5 bases from J, the junction kept 6 bases outside the gene matches. CDR3 length: 14 amino acids. The CDR3, as DNA: TGTGCCAGCAGACTAGCGGCGGACAACAATGAGCAGTTCTTC. Its protein product is CASRLAADNNEQFF.

About this clonotype: Germline and junction disagree at one end, which may indicate a read error. The chain uses TRBV18 and TRBJ2-1; no definite D call. Germline values: CDR1 KGHSH, CDR2 LQKENI. The CDR3 runs to 13 residues. The chain's CDR3 is CAGSLLGKGEQFF. For the CDR3, the DNA is TGTGCCGGCTCACTGCTAGGCAAAGGTGAGCAGTTCTTC.

In this sample, this clonotype turned up many times. The chain combines TRBV5-5 with TRBJ2-1, with 12 positions matching TRBD2. CDR3 length: 15 amino acids. J gave up 5 bases and V 2 bases, and 2 bases lay outside the gene matches. Germline CDR1 is SGHKS and CDR2 is YYEKEE (reference sequence). The DNA for the CDR3 is TGTGCCAGCAGCTTACTAGCGGGAGGACACAATGAGCAGTTCTTC. This sequence encodes CASSLLAGGHNEQFF.

The chain combines TRBV5-1 with TRBJ1-1; 9 nucleotides line up with TRBD1. J was trimmed by 0 bases and V by 5 bases; bases with no gene match: 5. The CDR3 loop spans 15 amino acids. The germline V gene encodes CDR1 SGHRS and CDR2 YFSETQ. The CDR3 DNA is TGCGCCAGCAGGACAGGGGGAGGTATGAACACTGAAGCTTTCTTT. Amino acid sequence: CASRTGGGMNTEAFF.

This clonotype was counted ten times or more. The genes are TRBV5-1 and TRBJ2-2, with 7 bases matching TRBD2. This CDR3 region has 16 residues. Germline V gene data show CDR1 as SGHRS and CDR2 as YFSETQ. V trimming: 1 base; J trimming: 5 bases; junction bases outside the gene matches: 8. CDR3 DNA: TGCGCCAGCAGCTTGCGCCCCGCGGGAGCGACCGGGGAGCTGTTTTTT. Amino acids: CASSLRPAGATGELFF.

This clonotype was detected many times. V gene TRBV20-1 combines with J gene TRBJ2-7, with 10 bases fitting TRBD2. CDR3 length: 14 residues. Germline V gene sequence: CDR1 DFQATT, CDR2 SNEGSKA (reference sequence). The ends lost 3 bases at V and 3 bases at J; junction bases unmatched: 5. The CDR3 coding sequence is TGCAGTGCTAGCGGACTAGCGGATCGCTACGAGCAGTACTTC. It is translated as CSASGLADRYEQYF.

The rearrangement joins TRBV20-1 to TRBJ2-3, with 14 bases matching TRBD2. The CDR3 loop spans 14 amino acids. Germline V lookup: CDR1 DFQATT, CDR2 SNEGSKA (reference sequence). V lost 4 bases, J lost 9 bases, and 6 bases stayed unmatched. The CDR3 DNA follows: TGCAGTGCTACCGGGACTAGCGGGAGAATGACGCAGTATTTT. Its translation: CSATGTSGRMTQYF.

There are a few counts of this clonotype. V is TRBV27 and J is TRBJ1-5; D not certain. CDR1 is MNHEY, CDR2 SMNVEV, per germline (reference sequence). The CDR3 has 14 amino acids. V lost 0 bases, J lost 6 bases, and 9 bases lay in between. CDR3 sequence (DNA): TGTGCCAGCAGTTTATCAGGTAGCGGTCAGCCCCAGCATTTT. This sequence encodes CASSLSGSGQPQHF.

This clonotype was seen many times. The rearrangement links TRBV10-3 to TRBJ2-1, with D maybe TRBD1 (5 bases). The CDR3 is 14 residues long. CDR1 is ENHRY and CDR2 is SYGVKD in the germline V gene. Trimming left V 6 bases short and J 4 bases short, with 13 bases between. CDR3 amino acids: CAIRGQGFYNEQFF. In DNA form, the CDR3 reads TGTGCCATCAGGGGGCAAGGATTTTACAATGAGCAGTTCTTC.

This clonotype was detected many times. The rearrangement links TRBV20-1 to TRBJ2-2; the D gene could be TRBD1 or TRBD2 (7 bases each). The CDR3 is made up of 15 amino acids. V was cut by 0 bases and J by 5 bases, with 13 bases left in between. Germline lookup yields CDR1 DFQATT and CDR2 SNEGSKA (reference sequence). The CDR3 region is CSARDWQGGTGELFF. CDR3 in DNA: TGCAGTGCTAGAGATTGGCAGGGGGGGACCGGGGAGCTGTTTTTT.

This clonotype was counted between two and nine times. J is TRBJ2-5 and V is TRBV12-3 or TRBV12-4, with D tentatively TRBD1 (7 bases). The CDR3 has 16 residues. Trimming took off 4 bases at V and 1 base at J, with 16 bases between the two ends. Here the CDR3 reads CASSSGQEGTQETQYF. The CDR3 DNA sequence: TGTGCCAGCAGTTCCGGACAGGAGGGGACCCAAGAGACCCAGTACTTC.

This clonotype was counted a few times. This chain links TRBV5-1 with TRBJ2-5, with D unclear. V was shortened by 2 bases and J by 0 bases, with 8 bases between the two germline ends. The germline CDR1 and CDR2 sequences are SGHRS and YFSETQ. The CDR3 is 14 residues long. The DNA of the CDR3 is TGCGCCAGCAGCTTTGGGGAATACCAAGAGACCCAGTACTTC. This gives the protein CASSFGEYQETQYF.

The chain is built from TRBV27 and TRBJ2-5; D is undetermined. V dropped 4 bases and J dropped 3 bases, with 18 bases sitting between them. CDR3 length equals 16 residues. CDR1 is MNHEY and CDR2 is SMNVEV in the germline V gene (reference sequence). CDR3: CASSSNGIPSKETQYF. As DNA, the CDR3 is TGTGCCAGCAGTTCGAACGGTATACCGTCTAAAGAGACCCAGTACTTC.

This clonotype was seen at least ten times. CDR3 in amino acids: CASRTGTSGTNEQFF. The CDR3 DNA is TGTGCCAGCAGAACCGGGACTAGCGGGACCAATGAGCAGTTCTTC. The chain employs TRBV28 and TRBJ2-1; the match to TRBD2 covers 13 bases. Losses at the gene ends were 6 bases for V and 6 bases for J; bases not matched to a gene: 5. CDR1 is MDHEN, CDR2 SYDVKM, per germline. The CDR3 extends over 15 amino acids.

The CDR3 coding sequence is TGTGCCTGGATACGGGGGCCCACCCTGAACACTGAAGCTTTCTTT. Its protein is CAWIRGPTLNTEAFF. The chain links TRBV30 to TRBJ1-1, with a weak D call TRBD1 (6 bases). Trimming removed 4 bases from V and 0 bases from J, with 15 bases in between. The CDR3 extends over 15 amino acids. Germline CDR1 is GTSNPN and CDR2 is SVGIG (reference sequence).